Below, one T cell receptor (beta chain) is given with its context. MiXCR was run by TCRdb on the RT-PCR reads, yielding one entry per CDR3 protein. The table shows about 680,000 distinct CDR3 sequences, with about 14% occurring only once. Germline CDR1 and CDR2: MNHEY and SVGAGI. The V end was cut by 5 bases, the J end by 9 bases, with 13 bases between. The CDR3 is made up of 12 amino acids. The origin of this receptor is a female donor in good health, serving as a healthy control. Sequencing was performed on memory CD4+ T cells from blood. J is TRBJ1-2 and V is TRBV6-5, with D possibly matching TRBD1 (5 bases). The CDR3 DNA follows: TGTGCCAGCAGTCCCGGGGCTGGGAGCTACACCTTC. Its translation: CASSPGAGSYTF.